Each of the 29 T cell receptor beta chains below was sequenced from the same sample in a study of blood T cells in healthy people across ages. The use of a sample-barcoded 5' primer and a J-beta primer mix characterized a second PCR of about 7 to 12 cycles. MiXCR, applied by TCRdb to the 5' RACE reads, yields one record per CDR3 protein. The data show 750,000 to 1,000,000 distinct CDR3 sequences, almost 30% seen once. The same data also contributed to another study, on T cells of mothers and their children.

Sequencing was carried out using blood. These receptors all come from a woman aged 40 to 50 in good health.

As to this clonotype: The germline gene is not matched at one end of the junction; a read error may be the cause. The gene calls are TRBV15 and TRBJ2-3, with D possibly matching TRBD2 (6 bases). This CDR3 has 15 amino acids. The germline V gene encodes CDR1 LNHNV and CDR2 YYDKDF (reference sequence). The CDR3, as DNA: TGTGCCACCAGCAGAGATAGCGGTGGTGCAGATACGCAGGATTTT. It yields the protein CATSRDSGGADTQDF. Looking up the rest from reference TRBV15 and TRBJ2-3 gives the full variable domain: DAMVIQNPRYQVTQFGKPVTLSCSQTLNHNVMYWYQQKSSQAPKLLFHYYDKDFNNEADTPDNFQSRRPNTSFCFLDIRSPGLGDTAMYLCATSRDSGGADTQDFGPGTRLTVL.

The chain uses TRBV27 and TRBJ1-5; 7 bases are shared with TRBD1. The germline gives CDR1 MNHEY, CDR2 SMNVEV (reference sequence). The ends lost 6 bases at V and 0 bases at J; junction bases unmatched: 5. The CDR3 has 15 amino acids. The CDR3 spells CASSAGTVSNQPQHF. As DNA, the CDR3 is TGTGCCAGCAGCGCTGGGACAGTTAGCAATCAGCCCCAGCATTTT.

In DNA, the CDR3 is TGCAGTGCTAGCGCAGGGACCTGTAATGGCTACACCTTC. Protein product: CSASAGTCNGYTF. The chain combines TRBV20-1 with TRBJ1-2, with a weak D call TRBD1 (5 bases). This CDR3 region has 13 residues. Deletions cut 3 bases from V and 6 bases from J, with 14 bases between. The germline V gene encodes CDR1 DFQATT and CDR2 SNEGSKA (reference sequence).

This clonotype was recorded once. This chain uses TRBV28 with TRBJ2-5; 8 bases align to TRBD1. From germline, CDR1 is MDHEN and CDR2 SYDVKM. The CDR3 runs 12 residues. The junction had 4 bases not matched to a gene; V was cut back by 6 bases and J by 7 bases. CDR3 bases: TGTGCCAGCAGCGAGGGACAGGTGACCCAGTACTTC. As protein: CASSEGQVTQYF.

Concerning this clonotype: A much larger clonotype is one base distant, so this may be a read error. The V call is TRBV28, the J call TRBJ2-5; D possibly corresponds to TRBD2 (6 bases). The V end was cut by 2 bases, the J end by 2 bases, with 18 bases between. The germline V gene encodes CDR1 MDHEN and CDR2 SYDVKM. The CDR3 extends over 17 amino acids. The CDR3 DNA reads as TGTGCCAGCAGTTTAGTCAGGGTAGCGGACCATCAAGAGACCCAGTACTTC. Residues: CASSLVRVADHQETQYF. Variable domain in full (rest from reference TRBV28 and TRBJ2-5): DVKVTQSSRYLVKRTGEKVFLECVQDMDHENMFWYRQDPGLGLRLIYFSYDVKMKEKGDIPEGYSVSREKKERFSLILESASTNQTSMYLCASSLVRVADHQETQYFGPGTRLLVL.

This clonotype was detected only a few times. This sequence joins TRBV9 and TRBJ1-1; D is unresolved. This CDR3 spans 16 amino acids. V gave up 4 bases and J gave up 1 base, with 17 bases separating them. Per the germline V gene, CDR1 is SGDLS and CDR2 is YYNGEE. CDR3 nucleotide sequence: TGTGCCAGCAGCCCAACTCCCATCCGACAGAACACTGAAGCTTTCTTT. Its translation is CASSPTPIRQNTEAFF.

This clonotype occurred a few times. The chain has TRBV28 and TRBJ2-1; TRBD2 matches 12 bases. V gave up 6 bases and J gave up 10 bases; unmatched junction bases: 13. CDR1 and CDR2 from the germline V gene are MDHEN and SYDVKM. The CDR3 totals 16 residues. The CDR3 here is CASSQLAGGPNDEQFF. Written as DNA, the CDR3 is TGTGCCAGCAGCCAACTAGCGGGGGGCCCTAACGACGAGCAGTTCTTC. Together with reference TRBV28 and TRBJ2-1, the CDR3 gives the full variable domain: DVKVTQSSRYLVKRTGEKVFLECVQDMDHENMFWYRQDPGLGLRLIYFSYDVKMKEKGDIPEGYSVSREKKERFSLILESASTNQTSMYLCASSQLAGGPNDEQFFGPGTRLTVL.

The J gene is TRBJ1-1, the V gene TRBV6-5; TRBD1 matches at 8 bases. Trimming took 5 bases from V and 1 from J; bases not matched to a gene: 6. The V gene's germline CDR1 is MNHEY and CDR2 SVGAGI. The CDR3 consists of 15 residues. DNA of the CDR3: TGTGCCAGCAGTGCACCCGGGACAGGGAACACTGAAGCTTTCTTT. Protein sequence: CASSAPGTGNTEAFF.

In its sample, this clonotype was seen a few times. The V and J genes are TRBV5-1 and TRBJ1-3; TRBD1 is a possible D gene (6 bases). V was trimmed by 4 bases and J by 0 bases, leaving 14 bases between them. CDR3 length: 16 residues. Germline V gives CDR1 SGHRS, CDR2 YFSETQ. CDR3 coding DNA: TGCGCCAGCAGCACCACCGGACAGAGCTCTGGAAACACCATATATTTT. Protein sequence: CASSTTGQSSGNTIYF.

This clonotype was picked up a small number of times. J is TRBJ1-6 and V is TRBV12-3 or TRBV12-4; unclear D gene. The CDR3 is made up of 16 amino acids. V dropped 5 bases and J dropped 9 bases, with 20 bases sitting between them. The CDR3 nucleotides read TGTGCCAGCAGTGGTAGCGAAGTGGGGTTCCGTTCACCCCTCCACTTT. Its protein product is CASSGSEVGFRSPLHF.

There are many counts of this clonotype. The rearrangement uses TRBV10-3 and TRBJ1-2; TRBD1 is a possible D gene (6 bases). V was cut by 6 bases and J by 0 bases, with 14 bases left in between. CDR1 is ENHRY and CDR2 is SYGVKD in the germline V gene. This CDR3 spans 15 amino acids. CDR3 residues: CAISHGQKANYGYTF. The CDR3 DNA reads TGTGCCATCAGCCATGGACAGAAAGCTAACTATGGCTACACCTTC.

This clonotype has just a few counts. The V call is TRBV5-1, the J call TRBJ1-1, with unresolved D. Germline values: CDR1 SGHRS, CDR2 YFSETQ. V was trimmed by 4 bases and J by 5 bases, leaving 15 bases between them. CDR3 length: 14 residues. The CDR3 sequence: CASSHGGRETEAFF. In DNA form, the CDR3 reads TGCGCCAGCAGCCACGGAGGGAGGGAGACTGAAGCTTTCTTT.

This chain links TRBV2 with TRBJ1-5, with D uncertain. The CDR3 contains 12 residues. The germline V gene encodes CDR1 SNHLY and CDR2 FYNNEI. With 6 bases removed from V and 3 bases from J, the gap between germline ends came to 6 bases. The CDR3 DNA follows: TGTGCCAGCAGGCTGTCCAATCAGCCCCAGCATTTT. Its protein product is CASRLSNQPQHF.

The rearrangement joins TRBV12-3 or TRBV12-4 to TRBJ1-2, with D possibly TRBD1 on 5 matching bases. V lost 5 bases, J lost 8 bases, and 21 bases lay in between. This CDR3 region has 15 residues. Here the CDR3 DNA reads TGTGCCAGCAGTCCCCGGACGGGGCGCGGCCGGGGCTACACCTTC. The encoded protein is CASSPRTGRGRGYTF.

This clonotype was seen repeatedly, ten times or more. The chain links TRBV24-1 to TRBJ2-1, with TRBD2 identical over 9 bases. Germline V gene lookup returns CDR1 KGHDR and CDR2 SFDVKD. The CDR3 totals 17 residues. Trimming took 3 bases from V and 7 from J; bases not matched to a gene: 12. CDR3 amino acids: CATSDPRATSGQNEQFF. DNA of the CDR3: TGTGCCACCAGTGATCCCAGAGCTACTAGCGGGCAGAATGAGCAGTTCTTC.

This clonotype was detected many times. The chain joins TRBV9 to TRBJ1-2; the D is unclear. Looked up from germline, CDR1 is SGDLS and CDR2 is YYNGEE. The length of the CDR3 is 16 residues. V shed 0 bases and J shed 4 bases, with 16 bases lying between them. CDR3 residues: CASSVGGQDQSYGYTF. Here the CDR3 DNA reads TGTGCCAGCAGCGTAGGAGGGCAAGACCAATCCTATGGCTACACCTTC.

The J gene is TRBJ2-1, the V gene TRBV5-1, with 8 bases aligning to TRBD1. From germline, CDR1 is SGHRS and CDR2 YFSETQ. This CDR3 has 15 amino acids. Trimming took 4 bases from V and 8 from J; bases not matched to a gene: 11. CDR3 protein: CASSQGQVPGDEQFF. The CDR3 bases are TGCGCCAGCAGCCAGGGACAGGTTCCCGGGGATGAGCAGTTCTTC.

This clonotype showed up just a few times. This rearrangement joins TRBV6-2 or TRBV6-3 to TRBJ1-1; 8 nucleotides agree with TRBD1. Germline values: CDR1 MNHEY, CDR2 SVGEGT. The CDR3 has 13 amino acids. The junction had 6 bases not matched to a gene; V was cut back by 6 bases and J by 6 bases. The CDR3 sequence is CASSHRGSPEAFF. The CDR3, as DNA: TGTGCCAGCAGCCACAGGGGGAGCCCTGAAGCTTTCTTT.

V usage is TRBV6-6 and J usage is TRBJ2-1; the D gene is possibly TRBD2 (5 bases). The germline CDR1 and CDR2 sequences are MNHNY and SVGAGI (reference sequence). With 8 bases removed from V and 0 bases from J, the gap between germline ends came to 8 bases. This CDR3 contains 13 residues. The CDR3 sequence: CASLSDSYNEQFF. As DNA, the CDR3 is TGTGCCAGCCTTAGCGACTCCTACAATGAGCAGTTCTTC.

This chain connects TRBV7-6 to TRBJ1-4; no firm D call. CDR1 SGHVS and CDR2 FNYEAQ come from the germline V gene. This CDR3 has 15 amino acids. Trimming shortened V by 5 bases and J by 4 bases, and 14 bases separated the two germline ends. The CDR3 DNA reads TGTGCCAGCAGCATTAGCCAGCCGTTTAATGAAAAACTGTTTTTT. Amino acid sequence: CASSISQPFNEKLFF. The full variable domain, its missing parts supplied by reference TRBV7-6 and TRBJ1-4, is GAGVSQSPRYKVTKRGQDVALRCDPISGHVSLYWYRQALGQGPEFLTYFNYEAQQDKSGLPNDRFSAERPEGSISTLTIQRTEQRDSAMYRCASSISQPFNEKLFFGSGTQLSVL.

Many counts were recorded for this clonotype. The J gene is TRBJ1-6, the V gene TRBV9; TRBD1 matches 8 bases. CDR3 size: 14 residues. V lost 1 base and J lost 8; bases outside the gene matches: 2. CDR1 is SGDLS and CDR2 is YYNGEE in the germline V gene. CDR3 in amino acids: CASSVQGADSPLHF. DNA of the CDR3: TGTGCCAGCAGCGTACAGGGGGCTGATTCACCCCTCCACTTT.

This clonotype was seen a few times. The chain recombines TRBV15 with TRBJ1-1; D is uncertain. This CDR3 spans 12 amino acids. V shed 3 bases and J shed 6 bases, with 8 bases lying between them. The germline CDR1 and CDR2 sequences are LNHNV and YYDKDF (reference sequence). The CDR3 sequence: CATSRIEAEAFF. In DNA form, the CDR3 reads TGTGCCACCAGCAGGATAGAGGCTGAAGCTTTCTTT.

In this sample, this clonotype turned up a few times. The V call is TRBV7-9, the J call TRBJ2-7; TRBD1 matches at 7 bases. CDR3 size: 15 residues. Germline V gives CDR1 SEHNR, CDR2 FQNEAQ (reference sequence). Trimming removed 5 bases from V and 2 bases from J; junction bases left unmatched: 9. CDR3 in DNA: TGTGCCAGCAGCCCCTCCGGGACAGCCACCTACGAGCAGTACTTC. Amino acid sequence: CASSPSGTATYEQYF.

The chain links TRBV6-5 to TRBJ2-7; 16 nucleotides line up with TRBD2. V trimming: 2 bases; J trimming: 7 bases; junction bases outside the gene matches: 5. Germline V gene lookup returns CDR1 MNHEY and CDR2 SVGAGI. This CDR3 contains 16 residues. The CDR3: CASSYGTSGGAREQYF. The CDR3 nucleotides read TGTGCCAGCAGTTACGGGACTAGCGGGGGGGCCCGTGAGCAGTACTTC.

A word on this clonotype: A much larger clone sits a single nucleotide away, making a read error possible. This CDR3 reads CASSSFPWTAPSGANVRTF. CDR3 nucleotides: TGTGCCAGCAGCTCGTTCCCTTGGACAGCCCCATCTGGGGCCAACGTCCGGACTTTC. The chain has TRBV7-9 and TRBJ2-6; possibly TRBD1 for D (6 bases). The CDR3 loop spans 19 amino acids. CDR1 is SEHNR, CDR2 FQNEAQ, per germline (reference sequence).

V is TRBV20-1 and J is TRBJ2-3; 10 nucleotides agree with TRBD1. CDR3 size: 13 residues. V gave up 5 bases and J gave up 3 bases; unmatched junction bases: 2. CDR1 is DFQATT and CDR2 is SNEGSKA in the germline V gene (reference sequence). The CDR3 loop reads CSASGQGTDTQYF. The CDR3 DNA follows: TGCAGTGCTTCGGGACAGGGGACAGATACGCAGTATTTT.

Comment on this clonotype: This clone may be a read error of a much larger clone one base away. V is TRBV5-6 and J is TRBJ2-7; 9 bases map to TRBD1. CDR1 and CDR2 from the germline V gene are SGHDT and YYEEEE. The CDR3 length is 15 residues. The CDR3, as DNA: TGTGCCAGCAGCGCCCCGGACAGGGGTACCTACGGGCAGTACTTC. This sequence encodes CASSAPDRGTYGQYF. Looking up the rest from reference TRBV5-6 and TRBJ2-7 gives the full variable domain: DAGVTQSPTHLIKTRGQQVTLRCSPKSGHDTVSWYQQALGQGPQFIFQYYEEEERQRGNFPDRFSGHQFPNYSSELNVNALLLGDSALYLCASSAPDRGTYGQYFGPGTRLTVT.

The gene calls are TRBV6-2 or TRBV6-3 and TRBJ2-2, with D unclear. CDR3 size: 11 residues. Trimming took 6 bases from V and 5 from J, leaving 4 bases between them. Germline CDR1 and CDR2: MNHEY and SVGEGT. In DNA, the CDR3 is TGTGCCAGCAGCCATACCGGGGAGCTGTTTTTT. Its protein product is CASSHTGELFF.

With respect to this clonotype: One end of the junction is discordant with germline, which a read error may explain. The gene calls are TRBV3-1 and TRBJ1-1, with D perhaps matching TRBD1 (5 bases). The CDR3 extends over 15 amino acids. The germline V gene encodes CDR1 LGHDT and CDR2 YNNKEL (reference sequence). CDR3 bases: TGTGCCAGCAGCCAAGGGGGCCAGATGAACAGTGAAGCTTTCTTT. Translated: CASSQGGQMNSEAFF.